Below, 21 T cell receptor beta chains from the same sample are listed, as sequenced in a study of OX40 agonist ivuxolimab in advanced cancers. The library was built by means of the immunoSEQ multiplex PCR assay. TCRdb retrieved this table from immuneACCESS and kept in-frame rearrangements only. Not all clones are present; in checked studies, unresolved V genes account for under half, and no reason is known for the remainder. Here the sample has over 55,000 clones; about 90% occur a single time. 3% to 4% of the sample lies in the top ten. Specimen: CD4+ or CD8+ T cells sorted from blood, collected in a trial of the OX40 agonist ivuxolimab. The source of these receptors is an adult with an advanced solid tumor such as melanoma, head and neck, liver or kidney cancer.

CDR3 DNA sequence: TGCGCCAGCAGCCAAGATTTTGGGGGGGCCGATCAGCCCCAGCATTTT. Protein sequence: CASSQDFGGADQPQHF. The chain couples TRBV4-1 to TRBJ1-5, with D possibly TRBD1 on 6 matching bases. V was pared by 0 bases and J by 5 bases, with 14 bases between. Germline CDR1 reads MGHRA; CDR2 reads YSYEKL. This CDR3 region has 16 residues.

The rearrangement joins TRBV5-4 to TRBJ2-5; TRBD2 matches at 8 bases. Per the germline V gene, CDR1 is SGHNT and CDR2 is YYREEE (reference sequence). The CDR3 is 15 residues long. J was trimmed by 3 bases and V by 2 bases; bases with no gene match: 6. The CDR3 region is CASSFGLAIEETQYF. The CDR3 DNA sequence: TGTGCCAGCAGCTTTGGACTAGCAATTGAAGAGACCCAGTACTTC. The entire variable domain, with the rest obtained from reference TRBV5-4 and TRBJ2-5, is as follows: ETGVTQSPTHLIKTRGQQVTLRCSSQSGHNTVSWYQQALGQGPQFIFQYYREEENGRGNFPPRFSGLQFPNYSSELNVNALELDDSALYLCASSFGLAIEETQYFGPGTRLLVL.

The chain combines TRBV7-9 with TRBJ1-2, with TRBD1 identical over 7 bases. In germline, CDR1 is SEHNR, CDR2 FQNEAQ (reference sequence). V gave up 5 bases and J gave up 3 bases; unmatched junction bases: 12. The CDR3 runs to 16 residues. As DNA, the CDR3 is TGTGCCAGCAGCCCCAGAACAGGGGATGGTGACTATGGCTACACCTTC. It specifies CASSPRTGDGDYGYTF.

The chain combines TRBV29-1 with TRBJ1-3; D uncertain. Trimming shortened V by 5 bases and J by 3 bases, and 8 bases separated the two germline ends. CDR1 and CDR2 (germline): SQVTM, ANQGSEA. The CDR3 has 12 amino acids. The CDR3 loop reads CSVLGVGNTIYF. The DNA for the CDR3 is TGCAGCGTTCTCGGGGTTGGAAACACCATATATTTT.

The V gene is TRBV6-5, the J gene TRBJ1-2; TRBD1 agrees at 8 bases. CDR1 is MNHEY and CDR2 is SVGAGI in the germline V gene. J was trimmed by 2 bases and V by 5 bases; bases with no gene match: 7. The CDR3 has 15 residues. CDR3 DNA: TGTGCCAGCAGTATGCGACAGGGGACGAACTATGGCTACACCTTC. Translating gives CASSMRQGTNYGYTF.

This clone was seen only once. A junction end diverges from the germline sequence, so it may reflect a read error. Other DNA sequences in this sample translate to the same CDR3. The rearrangement links TRBV6-5 to TRBJ2-3, with D perhaps matching TRBD1 (6 bases). CDR1 is MNHEY, CDR2 SVGAGI, per germline. This CDR3 region has 15 residues. CDR3: CASSPVTQGPDTQYF. CDR3 coding DNA: TGCGCCAGCAGTCCGGTGACACAGGGACCAGATACGCAGTATTTT.

V usage is TRBV21-1 and J usage is TRBJ1-5; the listed D gene, TRBD1, was not tested against the DNA. TRBV21-1 corresponds to a pseudogene. The length of the CDR3 is 16 residues. The CDR3: CASSKPGHPTGQPQHF. In DNA, the CDR3 is TGTGCCAGCAGCAAACCGGGACACCCAACGGGTCAGCCCCAGCATTTT.

This chain joins TRBV4-1 and TRBJ2-2, with D possibly being TRBD1 (6 bases). This CDR3 is 16 amino acids long. With 3 bases removed from V and 3 bases from J, the gap between germline ends came to 14 bases. The V gene's germline CDR1 is MGHRA and CDR2 YSYEKL. CDR3 nucleotides: TGCGCCAGCAGCCATCCCACAGGGTGGGACACCGGGGAGCTGTTTTTT. The encoded protein is CASSHPTGWDTGELFF.

The J gene is TRBJ1-2, the V gene TRBV6-5; TRBD1 is a possible D gene (6 bases). The germline V gene encodes CDR1 MNHEY and CDR2 SVGAGI. Trimming took off 6 bases at V and 4 bases at J, with 15 bases between the two ends. This CDR3 region has 14 residues. The CDR3 nucleotides are TGTGCCAGCAGCCCATTCAGGGGCCCCTATGGCTACACCTTC. This codes for CASSPFRGPYGYTF.

The V call is TRBV27, the J call TRBJ2-7; a weak D match, TRBD2 (6 bases). Between the trimmed V and J ends, which lost 5 bases and 3 bases, there was a span of 17 bases. CDR1 is MNHEY and CDR2 is SMNVEV in the germline V gene (reference sequence). The CDR3 runs 15 residues. The CDR3 region is CASSTRTSYGYEQYF. The CDR3 bases are TGTGCCAGCAGTACCCGTACTAGCTACGGCTACGAGCAGTACTTC.

This rearrangement joins TRBV30 to TRBJ2-5; the match to TRBD2 covers 8 bases. Germline-derived CDR1 and CDR2 are GTSNPN and SVGIG (reference sequence). The CDR3 has 12 amino acids. After removal of 5 bases from V and 5 bases from J, the junction contained 4 bases not matched to a gene. The CDR3 region is CAWDPGGETQYF. The DNA for the CDR3 is TGTGCCTGGGACCCGGGGGGGGAGACCCAGTACTTC. Full variable domain (missing parts from reference TRBV30 and TRBJ2-5): SQTIHQWPATLVQPVGSPLSLECTVEGTSNPNLYWYRQAAGRGLQLLFYSVGIGQISSEVPQNLSASRPQDRQFILSSKKLLLSDSGFYLCAWDPGGETQYFGPGTRLLVL.

The J gene is TRBJ1-1, the V gene TRBV5-1, with D possibly being TRBD1 (5 bases). The CDR3 sequence is 14 residues long. CDR1 and CDR2 from the germline V gene are SGHRS and YFSETQ. Trimming left V 3 bases short and J 3 bases short, with 12 bases between. The CDR3 nucleotides are TGCGCCAGCAGCTGGGGGTCGGGTTACACTGAAGCTTTCTTT. It yields the protein CASSWGSGYTEAFF.

This rearrangement joins TRBV7-9 to TRBJ2-5; no definite D call. Germline V lookup: CDR1 SEHNR, CDR2 FQNEAQ (reference sequence). Trimming left V 2 bases short and J 3 bases short, with 7 bases between. The CDR3 has 13 residues. The CDR3 loop reads CASSLPGKETQYF. The CDR3 nucleotides are TGTGCCAGCAGCTTACCCGGAAAAGAGACCCAGTACTTC.

This clone came up a few times. CDR3 region: CASSFIPLGSYNEQFF. The CDR3 region has the DNA TGTGCCAGCAGTTTTATCCCCTTGGGCTCCTACAATGAGCAGTTCTTC. The genes are TRBV7-9 and TRBJ2-1, with no clear D. The CDR3 totals 16 residues. Trimming shortened V by 6 bases and J by 0 bases, and 15 bases separated the two germline ends. Germline V gene data show CDR1 as SEHNR and CDR2 as FQNEAQ (reference sequence).

The genes are TRBV27 and TRBJ1-5, with TRBD1 matching over 8 bases. CDR3 length equals 16 residues. Per germline, CDR1 MNHEY and CDR2 SMNVEV (reference sequence). The J segment lost 1 base and the V segment lost 10 bases, leaving 12 bases of the junction unmatched. The CDR3 coding sequence is TGTGCCACCCGGGCCTTACAGGGGGAGAGCAATCAGCCCCAGCATTTT. Residues: CATRALQGESNQPQHF.

In DNA, the CDR3 is TGTGCCAGCAGCTTGGGGGGCGTCGAGCAGTACTTC. Protein sequence: CASSLGGVEQYF. V gene TRBV5-4 combines with J gene TRBJ2-7, with a weak D call TRBD1 (5 bases). V lost 0 bases and J lost 6, with 7 bases in between. This CDR3 spans 12 amino acids. CDR1 SGHNT and CDR2 YYREEE come from the germline V gene (reference sequence).

This chain uses TRBV4-3 with TRBJ2-7; either TRBD1 or TRBD2 may supply D (5 bases each). Trimming took 4 bases from V and 4 from J, leaving 17 bases between them. Germline CDR1 LGHNA, CDR2 YSLEER. This CDR3 is built from 15 residues. CDR3 DNA: TGCGCCAGCAGCCCAACCTTTGGGACGTATTACGAGCAGTACTTC. Translating gives CASSPTFGTYYEQYF.

The V and J genes are TRBV5-8 and TRBJ2-1; D gene unclear. Germline V gene sequence: CDR1 SGHTS, CDR2 YDEGEE. This CDR3 spans 16 amino acids. V lost 0 bases and J 0 bases, leaving 10 bases between the germline ends. The CDR3 sequence: CASSLDSLSSYNEQFF. Written as DNA, the CDR3 is TGTGCCAGCAGCTTGGACAGCCTGAGCTCCTACAATGAGCAGTTCTTC.

The gene calls are TRBV6-5 and TRBJ2-3; a weak D match, TRBD1 (7 bases). Germline V lookup: CDR1 MNHEY, CDR2 SVGAGI. The CDR3 loop spans 16 amino acids. V lost 2 bases and J 3 bases, leaving 15 bases between the germline ends. CDR3 nucleotides: TGTGCCAGCAGTTACCGCCCAGGGGGGAAGACAGATACGCAGTATTTT. As protein: CASSYRPGGKTDTQYF.

The genes are TRBV11-2 and TRBJ2-7; D unresolved. The CDR3 consists of 11 residues. Germline V lookup: CDR1 SGHAT, CDR2 FQNNGV. V lost 5 bases and J lost 3, with 5 bases in between. The CDR3 protein is CASSIIYEQYF. In DNA form, the CDR3 reads TGTGCCAGCAGCATAATCTACGAGCAGTACTTC. Together with reference TRBV11-2 and TRBJ2-7, the CDR3 gives the full variable domain: EAGVAQSPRYKIIEKRQSVAFWCNPISGHATLYWYQQILGQGPKLLIQFQNNGVVDDSQLPKDRFSAERLKGVDSTLKIQPAKLEDSAVYLCASSIIYEQYFGPGTRLTVT.

This chain connects TRBV27 to TRBJ2-5; the match to TRBD2 covers 12 bases. After removal of 7 bases from V and 4 bases from J, the junction contained 10 bases not matched to a gene. Germline V lookup: CDR1 MNHEY, CDR2 SMNVEV (reference sequence). This CDR3 region has 16 residues. The CDR3: CASIRALAGGRETQYF. CDR3 coding DNA: TGTGCCAGCATTAGAGCACTAGCGGGAGGTCGAGAGACCCAGTACTTC.